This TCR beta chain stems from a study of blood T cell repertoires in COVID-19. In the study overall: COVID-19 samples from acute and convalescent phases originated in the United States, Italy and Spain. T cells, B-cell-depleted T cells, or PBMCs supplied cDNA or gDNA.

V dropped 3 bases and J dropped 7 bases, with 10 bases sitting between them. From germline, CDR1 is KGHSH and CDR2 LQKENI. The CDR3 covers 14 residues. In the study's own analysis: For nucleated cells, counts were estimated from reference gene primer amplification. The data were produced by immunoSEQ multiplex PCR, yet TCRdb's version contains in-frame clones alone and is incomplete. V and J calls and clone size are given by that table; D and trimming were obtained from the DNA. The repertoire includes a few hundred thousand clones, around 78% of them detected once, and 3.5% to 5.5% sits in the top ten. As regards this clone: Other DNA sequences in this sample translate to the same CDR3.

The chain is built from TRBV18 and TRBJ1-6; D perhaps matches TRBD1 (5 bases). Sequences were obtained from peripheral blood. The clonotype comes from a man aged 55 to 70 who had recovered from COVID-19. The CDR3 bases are TGTGCCAGCTCACCCGAGACAGCGAATTCACCCCTCCACTTT. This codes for CASSPETANSPLHF.